This TCR beta chain was retrieved from a study of blood T cell repertoires in COVID-19. For the study at large: Sites in the United States, Italy and Spain provided acute and convalescent COVID-19 samples.

Germline V CDR1 and CDR2: SGHRS, YFSETQ. This CDR3 contains 14 residues. Trimming stripped 4 bases from V and 1 base from J, with 11 bases between. Source study methods: Amplification of reference gene primers was used by the study to estimate nucleated cell counts. Sequenced by immunoSEQ multiplex PCR; TCRdb stores in-frame clones only, minus some. Clonal size and the V and J genes are those of that table, whereas D and trimming came from the DNA. In the table there are roughly 14,000 clones, 70% to 90% of which are singletons. This clone was recorded once. The source material was peripheral blood. The TCR originated in a human donor in a cohort sampled during active COVID-19. The V gene is TRBV5-1, the J gene TRBJ2-5; D unclear. The CDR3 loop reads CASSPFTPQETQYF. The CDR3 coding sequence is TGCGCCAGCAGCCCCTTTACTCCCCAAGAGACCCAGTACTTC.